This T cell receptor (beta chain) was profiled in a study of PD-1 blockade in classical Hodgkin lymphoma. Clones were sequenced by immunoSEQ multiplex PCR, and TCRdb holds only the in-frame ones, with some missing. This table holds about 19,000 clones, 76% found once. About this clone itself: Its antigen remains unknown.

General observations from the study: TCR diversity rose significantly by C4D1 in CD4+ but not CD8+ cells. Exclusion applied to patients who initiated nivolumab less than 1 year following ASCT. There remain no defined causes for the repertoire differences, which possibly reflect disease activity or prior therapy. According to reports, newly diagnosed patients had lower baseline TCR diversity than healthy donors, and relapsed/refractory patients had lower baseline TCR diversity still.

Time point reported: cycle 4 day 1 (C4D1), after 6 weeks of nivolumab. Every patient had relapsed following autologous stem cell transplantation, and cohorts differed in brentuximab vedotin exposure. CDR3 length: 16 residues. V shed 6 bases and J 3 bases; nucleotides not matched to a gene: 6. Germline V gene lookup returns CDR1 MDHEN and CDR2 SYDVKM. The receptor was derived from a human donor with classical Hodgkin lymphoma. The chain links TRBV28 to TRBJ2-1, with 12 bases that match TRBD2. The specimen comprised peripheral blood mononuclear cells (PBMCs), sampled before the fourth cycle of nivolumab. Here the CDR3 reads CASRSTSGSLYNEQFF. The CDR3 nucleotides read TGTGCCAGCAGGTCGACTAGCGGGAGTCTCTACAATGAGCAGTTCTTC. The complete variable domain, with remaining parts taken from reference TRBV28 and TRBJ2-1, reads DVKVTQSSRYLVKRTGEKVFLECVQDMDHENMFWYRQDPGLGLRLIYFSYDVKMKEKGDIPEGYSVSREKKERFSLILESASTNQTSMYLCASRSTSGSLYNEQFFGPGTRLTVL.